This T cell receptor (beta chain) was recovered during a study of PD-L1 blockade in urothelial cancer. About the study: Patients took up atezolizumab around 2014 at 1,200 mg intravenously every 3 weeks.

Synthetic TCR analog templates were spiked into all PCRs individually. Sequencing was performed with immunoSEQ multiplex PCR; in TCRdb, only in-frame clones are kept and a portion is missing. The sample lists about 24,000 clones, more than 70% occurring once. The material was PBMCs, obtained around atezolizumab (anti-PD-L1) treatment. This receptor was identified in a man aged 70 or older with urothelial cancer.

DNA of the CDR3: TGTGCCAGCAGCCCGAACGGGGACAGGACTTACCTCTCCTACGAGCAGTACTTC. This sequence encodes CASSPNGDRTYLSYEQYF. The V call is TRBV27, the J call TRBJ2-7; 8 positions match TRBD1. The CDR3 runs to 18 residues. The V gene end was trimmed by 6 bases and the J gene end by 0 bases; junction bases not matched to a gene: 16. Germline-derived CDR1 and CDR2 are MNHEY and SMNVEV (reference sequence).